This TCR beta chain was observed in a study of blood T cell repertoires in COVID-19. The method was immunoSEQ multiplex PCR; TCRdb's version includes in-frame clones alone and lacks a portion of them. Here the sample spans about 260,000 clones, 80% to 90% being singletons. Germline V gene data show CDR1 as ENHRY and CDR2 as SYGVKD. The CDR3 is made up of 14 amino acids. The junction had 4 bases not matched to a gene; V was cut back by 6 bases and J by 4 bases. The sequence was collected from a woman aged 25 to 39 with acute COVID-19. The sequencing input was PBMCs or T cells enriched from blood (not recorded which). V usage is TRBV10-3 and J usage is TRBJ2-1, with 9 bases lining up with TRBD2. The CDR3 sequence is CAIRTTSGYNEQFF. The CDR3 coding sequence is TGTGCCATCAGGACAACTAGCGGGTACAATGAGCAGTTCTTC.